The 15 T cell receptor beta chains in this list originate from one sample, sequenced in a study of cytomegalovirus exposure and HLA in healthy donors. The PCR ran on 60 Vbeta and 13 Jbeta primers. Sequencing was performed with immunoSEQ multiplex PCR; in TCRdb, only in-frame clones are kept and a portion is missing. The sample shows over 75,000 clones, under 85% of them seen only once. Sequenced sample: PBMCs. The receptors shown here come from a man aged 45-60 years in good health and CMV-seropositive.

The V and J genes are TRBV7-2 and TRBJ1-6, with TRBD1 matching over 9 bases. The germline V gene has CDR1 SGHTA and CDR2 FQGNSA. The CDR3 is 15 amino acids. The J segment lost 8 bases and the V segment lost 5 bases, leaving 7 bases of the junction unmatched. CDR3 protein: CASSLLGDRDSPLHF. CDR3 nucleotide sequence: TGTGCCAGCAGCCTGCTCGGGGACAGGGATTCACCCCTCCACTTT.

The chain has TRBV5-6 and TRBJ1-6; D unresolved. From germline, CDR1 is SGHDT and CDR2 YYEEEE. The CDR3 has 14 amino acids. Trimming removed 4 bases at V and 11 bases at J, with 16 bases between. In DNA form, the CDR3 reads TGTGCCAGCAGCCCCCCCAGTGCAGGTACACCCCTCCACTTT. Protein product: CASSPPSAGTPLHF.

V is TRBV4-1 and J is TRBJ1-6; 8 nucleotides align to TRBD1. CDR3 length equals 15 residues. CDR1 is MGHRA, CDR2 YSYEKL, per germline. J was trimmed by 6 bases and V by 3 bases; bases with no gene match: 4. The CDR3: CASSQRTGSNSPLHF. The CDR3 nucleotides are TGCGCCAGCAGCCAGAGGACAGGGAGTAATTCACCCCTCCACTTT.

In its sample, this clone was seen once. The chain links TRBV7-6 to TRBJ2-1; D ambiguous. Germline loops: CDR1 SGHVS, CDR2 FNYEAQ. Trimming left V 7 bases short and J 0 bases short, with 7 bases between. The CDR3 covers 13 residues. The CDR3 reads CASTPSSYNEQFF. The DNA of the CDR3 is TGTGCCAGCACGCCGAGCTCCTACAATGAGCAGTTCTTC.

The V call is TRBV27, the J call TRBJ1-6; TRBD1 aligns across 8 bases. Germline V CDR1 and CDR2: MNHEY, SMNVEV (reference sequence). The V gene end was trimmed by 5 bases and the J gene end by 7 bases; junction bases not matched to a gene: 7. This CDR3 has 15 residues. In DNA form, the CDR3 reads TGTGCCAGCAGTGGGGGACAGGTGGGAAATTCACCCCTCCACTTT. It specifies CASSGGQVGNSPLHF.

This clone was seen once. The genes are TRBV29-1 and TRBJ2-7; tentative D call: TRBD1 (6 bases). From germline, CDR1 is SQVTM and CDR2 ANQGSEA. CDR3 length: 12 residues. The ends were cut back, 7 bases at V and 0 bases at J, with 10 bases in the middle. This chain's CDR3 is CSATGNSYEQYF. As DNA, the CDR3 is TGCAGCGCGACAGGTAACTCCTACGAGCAGTACTTC.

The CDR3 is CASSQDLLGGGAGETQYF. Here the CDR3 DNA reads TGTGCCAGCAGCCAAGATTTGTTGGGCGGGGGGGCGGGTGAGACCCAGTACTTC. The gene calls are TRBV4-2 and TRBJ2-5; 9 bases agree with TRBD2. The CDR3 length is 18 residues. Germline CDR1 is LGHNA and CDR2 is YNFKEQ. V lost 0 bases to trimming and J lost 5 bases; unmatched junction nucleotides: 13.

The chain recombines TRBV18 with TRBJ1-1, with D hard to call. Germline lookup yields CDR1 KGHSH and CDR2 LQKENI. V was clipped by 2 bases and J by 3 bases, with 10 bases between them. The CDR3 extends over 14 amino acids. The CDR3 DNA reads TGTGCCAGCTCACCAGAACAGAGCCACACTGAAGCTTTCTTT. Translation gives CASSPEQSHTEAFF.

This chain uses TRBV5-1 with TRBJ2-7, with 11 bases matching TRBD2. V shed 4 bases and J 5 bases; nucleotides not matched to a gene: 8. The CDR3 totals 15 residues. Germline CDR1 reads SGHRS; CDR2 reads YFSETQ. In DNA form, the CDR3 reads TGCGCCAGCAGCCCCGTAGCGGGGGGGCGGAACGAGCAGTACTTC. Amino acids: CASSPVAGGRNEQYF.

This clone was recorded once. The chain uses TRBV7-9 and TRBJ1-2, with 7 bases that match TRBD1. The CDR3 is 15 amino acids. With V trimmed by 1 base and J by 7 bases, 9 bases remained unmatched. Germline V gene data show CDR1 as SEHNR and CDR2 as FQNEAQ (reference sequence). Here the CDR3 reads CASSLDTGVTSGYTF. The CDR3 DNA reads TGTGCCAGCAGCTTAGACACAGGGGTAACGAGTGGCTACACCTTC.

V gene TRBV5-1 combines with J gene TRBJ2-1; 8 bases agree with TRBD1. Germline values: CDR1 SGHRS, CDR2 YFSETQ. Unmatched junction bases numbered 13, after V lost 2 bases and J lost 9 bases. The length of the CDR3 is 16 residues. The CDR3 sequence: CASSFSLGQDLLEQFF. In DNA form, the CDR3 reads TGCGCCAGCAGCTTCTCCCTGGGACAGGACCTCCTTGAGCAGTTCTTC.

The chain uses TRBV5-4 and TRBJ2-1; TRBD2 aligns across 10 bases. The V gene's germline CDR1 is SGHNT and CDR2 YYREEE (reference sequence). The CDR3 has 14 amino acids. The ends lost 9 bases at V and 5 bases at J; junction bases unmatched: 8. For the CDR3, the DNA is TGTGCCACCCGGAGTAGCGGGGGGCACAATGAGCAGTTCTTC. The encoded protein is CATRSSGGHNEQFF.

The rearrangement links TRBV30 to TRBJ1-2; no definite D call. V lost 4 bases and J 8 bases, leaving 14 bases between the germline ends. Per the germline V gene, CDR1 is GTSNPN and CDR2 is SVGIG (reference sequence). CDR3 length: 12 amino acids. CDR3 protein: CAWKLAGSGYTF. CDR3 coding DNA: TGTGCCTGGAAACTCGCCGGGAGCGGCTACACCTTC.

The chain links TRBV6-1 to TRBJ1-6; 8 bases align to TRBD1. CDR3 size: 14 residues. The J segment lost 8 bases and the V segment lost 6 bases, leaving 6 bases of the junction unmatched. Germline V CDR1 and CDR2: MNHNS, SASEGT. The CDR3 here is CASSRTGGYSPLHF. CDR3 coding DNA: TGTGCCAGCAGCCGAACAGGGGGTTATTCACCCCTCCACTTT.

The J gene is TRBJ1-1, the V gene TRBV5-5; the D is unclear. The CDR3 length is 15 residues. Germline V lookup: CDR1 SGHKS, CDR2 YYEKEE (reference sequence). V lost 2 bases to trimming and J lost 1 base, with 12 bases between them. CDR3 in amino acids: CASSFSPGENTEAFF. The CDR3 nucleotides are TGTGCCAGCAGCTTTAGCCCCGGGGAGAACACTGAAGCTTTCTTT. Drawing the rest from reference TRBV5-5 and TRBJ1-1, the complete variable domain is DAGVTQSPTHLIKTRGQQVTLRCSPISGHKSVSWYQQVLGQGPQFIFQYYEKEERGRGNFPDRFSARQFPNYSSELNVNALLLGDSALYLCASSFSPGENTEAFFGQGTRLTVV.